The 31 T cell receptor beta chains below come from one sample, sequenced in a study of cytomegalovirus exposure and HLA in healthy donors. PCR was performed using 60 Vbeta and 13 Jbeta primers. Data came from immunoSEQ multiplex PCR; TCRdb stores just in-frame clones and leaves some out. The table lists approximately 180,000 clones, 12% of them singletons. Sequencing input: PBMCs. The source is a man aged 45 to 65 in good health and CMV-seropositive.

This clone occurred a few times. This chain connects TRBV5-6 to TRBJ2-4; maybe TRBD2 (5 bases). The ends were cut back, 6 bases at V and 2 bases at J, with 18 bases in the middle. The CDR3 runs 16 residues. Germline V gene data show CDR1 as SGHDT and CDR2 as YYEEEE. The CDR3 DNA is TGTGCCAGCACTACAACCGGGGTGGGTACCAAAAACATTCAGTACTTC. Protein product: CASTTTGVGTKNIQYF.

The chain combines TRBV9 with TRBJ2-3; 10 bases are shared with TRBD2. Unmatched junction bases numbered 6, after V lost 3 bases and J lost 2 bases. The CDR3 has 16 amino acids. Per germline, CDR1 SGDLS and CDR2 YYNGEE. The CDR3 bases are TGTGCCAGCAGCGCCTTTGGGACTAGCGACACAGATACGCAGTATTTT. Its translation: CASSAFGTSDTDTQYF.

This chain joins TRBV6-5 and TRBJ1-2; 8 bases agree with TRBD1. This CDR3 is 15 amino acids long. Losses at the gene ends were 4 bases for V and 2 bases for J; bases not matched to a gene: 6. Germline-derived CDR1 and CDR2 are MNHEY and SVGAGI. The CDR3 bases are TGTGCCAGCAGTTTGACTCACAGGGGGAACTATGGCTACACCTTC. Its protein is CASSLTHRGNYGYTF.

This chain joins TRBV29-1 and TRBJ1-1; D is unclear. V lost 0 bases to trimming and J lost 7 bases, with 9 bases between them. This CDR3 has 12 amino acids. The germline V gene encodes CDR1 SQVTM and CDR2 ANQGSEA. This CDR3 is CSVEEVTSEAFF. CDR3 coding DNA: TGCAGCGTTGAAGAGGTAACTAGTGAAGCTTTCTTT.

This clone was seen a few times. The chain carries TRBV6-6 and TRBJ2-1; 7 nucleotides align to TRBD1. This CDR3 contains 16 residues. Germline V lookup: CDR1 MNHNY, CDR2 SVGAGI (reference sequence). With 2 bases clipped from V and 9 bases from J, the junction kept 13 bases outside the gene matches. The CDR3 DNA reads as TGTGCCAGCAGTTACCCCGGTACAGGGGCTAGGGGTGAGCAGTTCTTC. This translates into CASSYPGTGARGEQFF.

This clone was detected ten times or more. The rearrangement uses TRBV5-4 and TRBJ1-1; TRBD1 might be the D (5 bases). The CDR3 loop spans 15 amino acids. The V end was cut by 4 bases, the J end by 6 bases, with 19 bases between. Germline V gene data show CDR1 as SGHNT and CDR2 as YYREEE (reference sequence). Here the CDR3 reads CASSQRETGAPEAFF. For the CDR3, the DNA is TGTGCCAGCAGCCAAAGGGAAACAGGCGCCCCTGAAGCTTTCTTT.

This chain connects TRBV28 to TRBJ1-2; D unclear. Germline V lookup: CDR1 MDHEN, CDR2 SYDVKM. CDR3 size: 13 residues. V was shortened by 5 bases and J by 4 bases, with 11 bases between the two germline ends. The CDR3 region is CASSPGKLYGYTF. The CDR3 region has the DNA TGTGCCAGCAGTCCCGGGAAGCTCTATGGCTACACCTTC.

There are a few counts of this clone. The chain couples TRBV5-4 to TRBJ1-4; TRBD1 might be the D (5 bases). CDR1 SGHNT and CDR2 YYREEE come from the germline V gene (reference sequence). V was clipped by 4 bases and J by 4 bases, with 17 bases between them. CDR3 length: 16 residues. The chain's CDR3 is CASSLGRGGGNEKLFF. For the CDR3, the DNA is TGTGCCAGCAGCCTGGGGAGGGGCGGAGGTAATGAAAAACTGTTTTTT.

This chain connects TRBV5-1 to TRBJ2-3; 7 bases fit TRBD1. There are 15 residues in the CDR3. Germline-derived CDR1 and CDR2 are SGHRS and YFSETQ. V shed 4 bases, J shed 0 bases, and the junction held 5 bases outside the gene matches. The CDR3 DNA sequence: TGCGCCAGCAGCCACCGACAGGGTAGCACAGATACGCAGTATTTT. The encoded protein is CASSHRQGSTDTQYF.

This chain links TRBV15 with TRBJ2-5, with D hard to call. Germline values: CDR1 LNHNV, CDR2 YYDKDF (reference sequence). V was pared by 0 bases and J by 10 bases, with 12 bases between. This CDR3 has 13 amino acids. CDR3 in amino acids: CATSRDRSGIQYF. The CDR3, as DNA: TGTGCCACCAGCAGAGATAGATCGGGTATCCAGTACTTC.

The chain has TRBV11-3 and TRBJ2-5; 11 bases are shared with TRBD2. Trimming removed 3 bases from V and 5 bases from J; junction bases left unmatched: 5. Germline CDR1 and CDR2: SGHNT and YENEEA. The CDR3 is 15 residues long. The CDR3 region has the DNA TGTGCCAGCAGCTTGACCTCTAGCGGGGGGGAGACCCAGTACTTC. Amino acid sequence: CASSLTSSGGETQYF. Full variable domain (missing parts from reference TRBV11-3 and TRBJ2-5): EAGVVQSPRYKIIEKKQPVAFWCNPISGHNTLYWYLQNLGQGPELLIRYENEEAVDDSQLPKDRFSAERLKGVDSTLKIQPAELGDSAVYLCASSLTSSGGETQYFGPGTRLLVL.

The chain carries TRBV11-2 and TRBJ1-6; D is uncertain. Trimming stripped 1 base from V and 0 bases from J, with 4 bases between. CDR1 is SGHAT and CDR2 is FQNNGV in the germline V gene. The CDR3 sequence is 15 residues long. CDR3 nucleotide sequence: TGTGCCAGCAGCTTAGTGAGCTCCTATAATTCACCCCTCCACTTT. It specifies CASSLVSSYNSPLHF.

This sequence joins TRBV15 and TRBJ1-6; no reliable D call. The V gene's germline CDR1 is LNHNV and CDR2 YYDKDF (reference sequence). V dropped 0 bases and J dropped 7 bases, with 10 bases sitting between them. The CDR3 is 15 amino acids. The CDR3 here is CATSRERHLNSPLHF. The CDR3 region has the DNA TGTGCCACCAGCAGAGAGCGGCACCTGAATTCACCCCTCCACTTT.

The CDR3 is CASSWRDPPRTDTQYF. The CDR3 DNA sequence: TGTGCCAGCAGTTGGCGGGACCCCCCCCGCACAGATACGCAGTATTTT. The gene calls are TRBV6-5 and TRBJ2-3; D is perhaps TRBD2 (6 bases). From germline, CDR1 is MNHEY and CDR2 SVGAGI. The length of the CDR3 is 16 residues. V gave up 4 bases and J gave up 1 base, with 15 bases separating them.

This clone was observed a handful of times. The rearrangement uses TRBV5-4 and TRBJ2-1; TRBD2 aligns across 7 bases. V trimming: 0 bases; J trimming: 6 bases; junction bases outside the gene matches: 9. CDR3 length: 16 amino acids. Germline values: CDR1 SGHNT, CDR2 YYREEE (reference sequence). The CDR3 spells CASSLDWGGSGNEQFF. The CDR3 bases are TGTGCCAGCAGCTTGGATTGGGGAGGGTCTGGCAATGAGCAGTTCTTC.

This clone appeared a few times. The chain combines TRBV20-1 with TRBJ2-1; possibly TRBD2 for D (5 bases). The V gene's germline CDR1 is DFQATT and CDR2 SNEGSKA (reference sequence). Trimming removed 3 bases from V and 5 bases from J, with 5 bases in between. The CDR3 sequence is 11 residues long. CDR3 sequence (DNA): TGCAGTGCTAGGGGAGACAATGAGCAGTTCTTC. Protein product: CSARGDNEQFF.

This clone occurred a few times. V and J are TRBV15 and TRBJ1-1, with 12 nucleotides matching TRBD1. V lost 2 bases, J lost 7 bases, and 5 bases stayed unmatched. The CDR3 is made up of 15 amino acids. Germline V gene data show CDR1 as LNHNV and CDR2 as YYDKDF (reference sequence). CDR3 in amino acids: CATSRWGQGADEAFF. CDR3 coding DNA: TGTGCCACCAGCAGATGGGGACAGGGGGCTGATGAAGCTTTCTTT.

This chain uses TRBV5-4 with TRBJ2-5; 8 bases map to TRBD1. CDR3 length: 14 amino acids. V lost 4 bases to trimming and J lost 5 bases; unmatched junction nucleotides: 7. From germline, CDR1 is SGHNT and CDR2 YYREEE (reference sequence). The CDR3 coding sequence is TGTGCCAGCAGCCCAGCAGGGGGCCGGGAGACCCAGTACTTC. This encodes CASSPAGGRETQYF.

This clone appeared a few times. The V and J genes are TRBV5-4 and TRBJ2-7, with 8 bases fitting TRBD2. CDR1 and CDR2 from the germline V gene are SGHNT and YYREEE (reference sequence). The CDR3 runs to 13 residues. Trimming took 0 bases from V and 6 from J; bases not matched to a gene: 2. The CDR3 nucleotides are TGTGCCAGCAGCTTGGGTCGGGAGGGCGAGCAGTACGTC. It codes for CASSLGREGEQYV.

The chain carries TRBV11-3 and TRBJ2-7; no reliable D call. Trimming cost V 6 bases and J 7 bases, with 10 bases left between them. The CDR3 has 11 amino acids. Germline V gene sequence: CDR1 SGHNT, CDR2 YENEEA. DNA for the CDR3: TGTGCCAGCAGTGTATTTGTTGAGCAGTACTTC. It specifies CASSVFVEQYF.

The chain uses TRBV27 and TRBJ2-5; 7 bases fit TRBD1. This CDR3 contains 15 residues. The V gene end was trimmed by 0 bases and the J gene end by 2 bases; junction bases not matched to a gene: 3. Germline CDR1 reads MNHEY; CDR2 reads SMNVEV (reference sequence). This CDR3 reads CASSLSQGRQETQYF. Written as DNA, the CDR3 is TGTGCCAGCAGTTTATCACAGGGGCGGCAAGAGACCCAGTACTTC.

A few counts support this clone. The V and J genes are TRBV30 and TRBJ1-4; D gene unclear. CDR1 is GTSNPN, CDR2 SVGIG, per germline (reference sequence). This CDR3 is 14 amino acids long. Trimming took off 1 base at V and 1 base at J, with 7 bases between the two ends. Written as DNA, the CDR3 is TGTGCCTGGAGTGCTCCTTTAACTAATGAAAAACTGTTTTTT. It specifies CAWSAPLTNEKLFF.

The chain has TRBV6-5 and TRBJ2-4; TRBD1 aligns across 7 bases. Looked up from germline, CDR1 is MNHEY and CDR2 is SVGAGI. CDR3 size: 13 residues. V lost 5 bases, J lost 7 bases, and 5 bases stayed unmatched. CDR3 in amino acids: CASSRQGSNIQYF. The CDR3 DNA reads as TGTGCCAGCAGTAGACAGGGCTCGAACATTCAGTACTTC.

The chain joins TRBV4-1 to TRBJ2-5; D is perhaps TRBD2 (6 bases). CDR1 and CDR2 (germline): MGHRA, YSYEKL. CDR3 length equals 16 residues. Deletions cut 3 bases from V and 5 bases from J, with 19 bases between. CDR3 amino acids: CASSQIGRLVGETQYF. The CDR3 DNA is TGCGCCAGCAGCCAGATAGGGCGACTAGTGGGTGAGACCCAGTACTTC.

This clone was detected a few times. V gene TRBV6-5 combines with J gene TRBJ2-3; maybe TRBD2 (5 bases). CDR1 and CDR2 (germline): MNHEY, SVGAGI. The CDR3 length is 13 residues. V was clipped by 5 bases and J by 7 bases, with 13 bases between them. CDR3 in DNA: TGTGCCAGCAGTACAGCCACGGGGTATACGCAGTATTTT. Its protein product is CASSTATGYTQYF.

This chain links TRBV7-9 with TRBJ1-6; D uncertain. The CDR3 length is 14 residues. Germline V CDR1 and CDR2: SEHNR, FQNEAQ (reference sequence). Deletions cut 4 bases from V and 6 bases from J, with 10 bases between. The CDR3 loop is CASSSSGVNSPLHF. The CDR3 DNA is TGTGCCAGCAGCTCTTCCGGGGTTAATTCACCCCTCCACTTT. The full variable domain, its missing parts supplied by reference TRBV7-9 and TRBJ1-6, is DTGVSQNPRHKITKRGQNVTFRCDPISEHNRLYWYRQTLGQGPEFLTYFQNEAQLEKSRLLSDRFSAERPKGSFSTLEIQRTEQGDSAMYLCASSSSGVNSPLHFGNGTRLTVT.

The sample holds a few counts of this clone. The genes are TRBV7-2 and TRBJ1-5; D unresolved. This CDR3 spans 15 amino acids. Germline values: CDR1 SGHTA, CDR2 FQGNSA. Trimming left V 6 bases short and J 2 bases short, with 14 bases between. CDR3 nucleotide sequence: TGTGCCAGCAGTATTGGGGTCGGGGGCAATCAGCCCCAGCATTTT. Protein: CASSIGVGGNQPQHF.

This clone came up a few times. This sequence joins TRBV6-6 and TRBJ1-1; 8 bases map to TRBD1. This CDR3 region has 15 residues. J gave up 2 bases and V 4 bases, and 6 bases lay outside the gene matches. The germline V gene encodes CDR1 MNHNY and CDR2 SVGAGI (reference sequence). CDR3 bases: TGTGCCAGCAGTTTACCGGGACAGGCCAACACTGAAGCTTTCTTT. It is translated as CASSLPGQANTEAFF.

This clone was found a few times. In nucleotides, the CDR3 is TGTGCCAGCAGCCCGCTGGACAGGGGTTTCGAAAAACTGTTTTTT. Its protein product is CASSPLDRGFEKLFF. J is TRBJ1-4 and V is TRBV5-6; TRBD1 aligns across 9 bases. The V gene's germline CDR1 is SGHDT and CDR2 YYEEEE. V shed 4 bases, J shed 8 bases, and the junction held 9 bases outside the gene matches. The CDR3 runs to 15 residues.

J is TRBJ1-2 and V is TRBV9; TRBD1 might be the D (6 bases). Per the germline V gene, CDR1 is SGDLS and CDR2 is YYNGEE. This CDR3 is built from 15 residues. The germline V and J ends were trimmed by 4 bases and 4 bases, with 17 bases remaining between them. CDR3: CASSTRQAPTYGYTF. Written as DNA, the CDR3 is TGTGCCAGCAGCACCCGACAGGCTCCTACCTATGGCTACACCTTC. The full variable domain, in which reference TRBV9 and TRBJ1-2 provide the parts outside the CDR3, is DSGVTQTPKHLITATGQRVTLRCSPRSGDLSVYWYQQSLDQGLQFLIQYYNGEERAKGNILERFSAQQFPDLHSELNLSSLELGDSALYFCASSTRQAPTYGYTFGSGTRLTVV.

This clone was counted a few times. This chain connects TRBV11-3 to TRBJ1-2; TRBD1 aligns across 8 bases. The V gene's germline CDR1 is SGHNT and CDR2 YENEEA. Trimming cost V 3 bases and J 2 bases; bases outside gene matches: 5. This CDR3 is built from 15 residues. The CDR3 here is CASSFPGQGNYGYTF. The CDR3 nucleotides are TGTGCCAGCAGCTTCCCAGGACAGGGCAACTATGGCTACACCTTC.